The T cell receptor beta chain described here comes from a study of STAT5B mutations in CD4+ large granular lymphocyte leukemia. There are 12 residues in the CDR3. The V gene lost 5 bases and the J gene lost 12 bases, with 14 bases spanning the gap. CDR1 is MDHEN and CDR2 is SYDVKM in the germline V gene. This clone was detected a few times. TCRdb keeps only in-frame clones here, not all; method: immunoSEQ multiplex PCR. The sample has more than 30,000 clones; roughly 71% are singletons. Material for sequencing was CD4+ T cells from blood buffy coats. This chain connects TRBV28 to TRBJ2-4; D is ambiguous. The source is a human donor in good health. DNA of the CDR3: TGTGCCAGCAGTCCCCTCATAGGGAATCAGTACTTC. Protein: CASSPLIGNQYF. Full variable domain (rest looked up from reference TRBV28 and TRBJ2-4): DVKVTQSSRYLVKRTGEKVFLECVQDMDHENMFWYRQDPGLGLRLIYFSYDVKMKEKGDIPEGYSVSREKKERFSLILESASTNQTSMYLCASSPLIGNQYFGAGTRLSVL.